The 6 T cell receptor beta chains given below trace back to one sample, sequenced in a study of cytomegalovirus exposure and HLA in healthy donors. Researchers ran the PCR with 60 Vbeta and 13 Jbeta primers. The table came from immunoSEQ multiplex PCR; TCRdb's copy has only in-frame clones and leaves some out. The data show roughly 140,000 clones, roughly 78% seen once. Sequencing was done on a sample of PBMCs. Source of these receptors: a man aged 45-60 years in good health and CMV-seropositive.

This clone was observed once. The chain employs TRBV28 and TRBJ2-4; D call uncertain. The CDR3 contains 14 residues. V was shortened by 11 bases and J by 0 bases, with 14 bases between the two germline ends. Germline assignment: CDR1 MDHEN and CDR2 SYDVKM. Written as DNA, the CDR3 is TGTGCCTCATGCCGACGGGTAGCCAAAAACATTCAGTACTTC. Its protein is CASCRRVAKNIQYF.

V and J are TRBV28 and TRBJ2-7, with D possibly matching TRBD2 (6 bases). CDR3 length: 16 residues. Per the germline V gene, CDR1 is MDHEN and CDR2 is SYDVKM. Trimming pared 0 bases from V and 0 bases from J, leaving 12 bases between. DNA for the CDR3: TGTGCCAGCAGTTTATGGGGTAGCGGATTCTCCTACGAGCAGTACTTC. This encodes CASSLWGSGFSYEQYF.

This clone was recorded only once. This chain links TRBV11-1 with TRBJ2-7; TRBD2 matches 8 bases. V shed 1 base, J shed 2 bases, and the junction held 4 bases outside the gene matches. Germline CDR1 is SGHAT and CDR2 is FQDESV (reference sequence). This CDR3 region has 15 residues. In DNA, the CDR3 is TGTGCCAGCAGCTTAGAGGGGGGACTAGCCTACGAGCAGTACTTC. It is translated as CASSLEGGLAYEQYF.

This chain connects TRBV28 to TRBJ2-7, with 7 bases that match TRBD1. Trimming at V came to 5 bases and at J to 3 bases, leaving 16 bases not matched to a gene. This CDR3 spans 17 amino acids. From germline, CDR1 is MDHEN and CDR2 SYDVKM. The chain's CDR3 is CASSQIQGLVEYYEQYF. In DNA form, the CDR3 reads TGTGCCAGCAGTCAGATACAGGGGCTAGTTGAGTACTACGAGCAGTACTTC.

The genes are TRBV28 and TRBJ2-1; possible D gene TRBD2, 6 bases. Trimming took 8 bases from V and 8 from J, leaving 19 bases between them. The germline CDR1 and CDR2 sequences are MDHEN and SYDVKM. The CDR3 is 14 residues long. The CDR3 region has the DNA TGTGCCAGCTCGAGGCCTAGCGAGGACGATGAGCAGTTCTTC. It specifies CASSRPSEDDEQFF.

The rearrangement joins TRBV13 to TRBJ2-3; D is uncertain. The CDR3 is 15 amino acids. Trimming cost V 4 bases and J 5 bases, with 16 bases left between them. The germline CDR1 and CDR2 sequences are PRHDT and FYEKMQ (reference sequence). The CDR3 loop is CASSSRILTGDTQYF. The CDR3 DNA reads TGTGCCAGCAGCTCCCGAATCCTAACGGGAGATACGCAGTATTTT.